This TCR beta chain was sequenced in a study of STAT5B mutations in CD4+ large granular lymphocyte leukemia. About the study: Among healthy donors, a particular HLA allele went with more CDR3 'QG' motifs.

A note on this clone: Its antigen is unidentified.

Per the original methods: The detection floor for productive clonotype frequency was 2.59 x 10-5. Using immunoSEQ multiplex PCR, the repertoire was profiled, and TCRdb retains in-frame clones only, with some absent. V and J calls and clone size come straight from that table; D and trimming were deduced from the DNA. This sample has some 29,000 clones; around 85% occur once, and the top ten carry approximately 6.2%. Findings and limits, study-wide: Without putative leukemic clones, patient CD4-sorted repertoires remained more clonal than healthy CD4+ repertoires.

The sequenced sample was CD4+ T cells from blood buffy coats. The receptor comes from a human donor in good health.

The CDR3 nucleotides are TGTGCTAGTGGTTTGGTAGATTTCCGCTCTACGGGCACAGATACGCAGTATTTT. This encodes CASGLVDFRSTGTDTQYF. The chain employs TRBV12-5 and TRBJ2-3, with unresolved D. The CDR3 is 18 residues long. Germline V gene lookup returns CDR1 LGHNT and CDR2 FRNRAP. Trimming cost V 0 bases and J 1 base, with 17 bases left between them.